This TCR beta chain was profiled in a study of shared clonotypes between healthy human individuals. This clone is a singleton in its sample. The antigen is undetermined. General study points: Among donors, sharing of clonotypes was expected to be affected by sequencing depth. Naive CD4 clonotype sharing across several donors was approximately 5%.

Sorted-subset replicate PCRs used 150 to 200 ng of genomic DNA. This amount corresponded to tens of thousands of T cell genomes. Method: immunoSEQ multiplex PCR; TCRdb's copy keeps in-frame clones and lacks some. The repertoire consists of 2 million to 2.5 million clones, with more than 85% occurring once and the leading ten covering around 0.4%. Trimming shortened V by 0 bases and J by 4 bases, and 12 bases separated the two germline ends. Germline CDR1 reads MNHNS; CDR2 reads SASEGT. This CDR3 is built from 15 residues. This chain joins TRBV6-1 and TRBJ2-5, with D possibly TRBD2 on 5 matching bases. This TCR was recovered from a young man in good health. Some clones in this sample may be carry-over from other donors' samples. Source material: naive CD4+ T cells from PBMCs. Indicated subset: CD45RA+ positively selected. The DNA of the CDR3 is TGTGCCAGCAGTGAAGCAGGCTGGAGGCGAGAGACCCAGTACTTC. Amino acids: CASSEAGWRRETQYF.